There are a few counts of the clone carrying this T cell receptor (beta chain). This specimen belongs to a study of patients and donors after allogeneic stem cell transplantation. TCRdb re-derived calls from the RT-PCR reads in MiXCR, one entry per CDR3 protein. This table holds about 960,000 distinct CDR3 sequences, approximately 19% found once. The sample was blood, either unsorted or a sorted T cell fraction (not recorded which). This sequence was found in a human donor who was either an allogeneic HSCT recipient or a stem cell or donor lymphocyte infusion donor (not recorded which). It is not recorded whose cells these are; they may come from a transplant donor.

The CDR3 DNA is TGCAGTTCTTTGGACAGGGAATACAATGAGCAGTTCTTC. Translating gives CSSLDREYNEQFF. This chain uses TRBV20-1 with TRBJ2-1; 8 positions match TRBD1. Trimming removed 8 bases from V and 4 bases from J; junction bases left unmatched: 7. CDR1 is DFQATT, CDR2 SNEGSKA, per germline (reference sequence). The CDR3 length is 13 residues.